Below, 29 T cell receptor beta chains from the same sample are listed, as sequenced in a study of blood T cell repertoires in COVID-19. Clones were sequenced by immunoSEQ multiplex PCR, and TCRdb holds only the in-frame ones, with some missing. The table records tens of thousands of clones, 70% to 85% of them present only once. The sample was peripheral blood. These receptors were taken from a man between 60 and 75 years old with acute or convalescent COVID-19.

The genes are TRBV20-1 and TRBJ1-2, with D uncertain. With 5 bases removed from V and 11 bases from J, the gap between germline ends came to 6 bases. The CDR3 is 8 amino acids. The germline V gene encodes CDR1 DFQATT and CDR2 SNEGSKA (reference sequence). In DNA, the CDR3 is TGCAGTGCTGAACTTTACACCTTC. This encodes CSAELYTF.

CDR3 protein: CASSAPETGTQNEKLFF. In DNA form, the CDR3 reads TGTGCCAGCTCCGCCCCCGAGACCGGGACACAGAATGAAAAACTGTTTTTT. The genes are TRBV18 and TRBJ1-4, with D possibly TRBD1 on 6 matching bases. The germline V and J ends were trimmed by 6 bases and 5 bases, with 22 bases remaining between them. Germline values: CDR1 KGHSH, CDR2 LQKENI. CDR3 length equals 17 residues.

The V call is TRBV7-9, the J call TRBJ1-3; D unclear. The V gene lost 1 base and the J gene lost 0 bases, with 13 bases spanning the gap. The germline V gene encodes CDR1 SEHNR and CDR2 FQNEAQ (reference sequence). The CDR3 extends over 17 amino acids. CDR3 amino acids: CASSLVSGQYSGNTIYF. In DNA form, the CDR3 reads TGTGCCAGCAGCTTAGTTTCGGGTCAGTACTCTGGAAACACCATATATTTT.

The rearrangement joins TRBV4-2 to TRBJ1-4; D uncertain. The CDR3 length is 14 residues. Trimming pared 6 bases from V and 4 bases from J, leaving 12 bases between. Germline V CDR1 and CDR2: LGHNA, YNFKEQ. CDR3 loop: CASRKQSVNEKLFF. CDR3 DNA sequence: TGTGCCAGCAGGAAACAGTCTGTTAATGAAAAACTGTTTTTT.

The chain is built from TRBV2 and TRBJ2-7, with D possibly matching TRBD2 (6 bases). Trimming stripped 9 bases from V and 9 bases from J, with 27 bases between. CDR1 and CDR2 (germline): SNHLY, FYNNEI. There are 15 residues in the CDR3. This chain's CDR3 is CASTRGSGSGGTQYV. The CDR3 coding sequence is TGTGCCAGTACTCGGGGGAGTGGGAGCGGCGGGACGCAGTACGTC.

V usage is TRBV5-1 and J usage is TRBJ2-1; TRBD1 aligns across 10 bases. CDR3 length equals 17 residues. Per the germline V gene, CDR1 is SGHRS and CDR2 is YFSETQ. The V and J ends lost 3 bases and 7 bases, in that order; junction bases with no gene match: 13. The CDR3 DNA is TGCGCCAGCAGCTCCGACCCCGGGACAGGGGTAAAAAATGAGCAGTTCTTC. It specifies CASSSDPGTGVKNEQFF.

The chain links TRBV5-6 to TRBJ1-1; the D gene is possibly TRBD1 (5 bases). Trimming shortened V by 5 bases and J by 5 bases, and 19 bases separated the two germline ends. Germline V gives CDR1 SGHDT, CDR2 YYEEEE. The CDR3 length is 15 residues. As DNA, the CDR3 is TGTGCCAGCAGGACCTGGGGGGAGGGGCGTACTGAAGCTTTCTTT. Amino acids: CASRTWGEGRTEAFF.

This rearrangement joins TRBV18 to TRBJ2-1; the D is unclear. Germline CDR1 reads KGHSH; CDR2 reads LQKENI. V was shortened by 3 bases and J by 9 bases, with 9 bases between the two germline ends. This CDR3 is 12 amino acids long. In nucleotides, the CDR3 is TGTGCCAGCTCACCGAGAGGCAGTGAGCAGTTCTTC. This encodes CASSPRGSEQFF.

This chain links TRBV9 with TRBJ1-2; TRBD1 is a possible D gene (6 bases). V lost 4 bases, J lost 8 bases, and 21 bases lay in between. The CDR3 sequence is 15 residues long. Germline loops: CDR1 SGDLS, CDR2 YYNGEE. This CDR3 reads CASSPTQGSPSGYTF. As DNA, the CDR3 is TGTGCCAGCAGCCCAACCCAGGGGTCCCCTTCAGGCTACACCTTC.

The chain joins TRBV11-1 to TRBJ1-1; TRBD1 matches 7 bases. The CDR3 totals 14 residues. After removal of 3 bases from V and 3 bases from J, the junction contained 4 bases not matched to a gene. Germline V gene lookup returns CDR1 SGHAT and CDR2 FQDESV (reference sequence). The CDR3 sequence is CASSFQGGYTEAFF. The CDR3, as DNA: TGTGCCAGCAGCTTTCAGGGGGGCTACACTGAAGCTTTCTTT.

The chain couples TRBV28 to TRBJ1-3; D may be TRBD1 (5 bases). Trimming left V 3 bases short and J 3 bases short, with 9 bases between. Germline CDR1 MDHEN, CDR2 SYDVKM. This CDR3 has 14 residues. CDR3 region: CASSLGGGGNTIYF. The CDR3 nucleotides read TGTGCCAGCAGTTTGGGGGGGGGTGGAAACACCATATATTTT.

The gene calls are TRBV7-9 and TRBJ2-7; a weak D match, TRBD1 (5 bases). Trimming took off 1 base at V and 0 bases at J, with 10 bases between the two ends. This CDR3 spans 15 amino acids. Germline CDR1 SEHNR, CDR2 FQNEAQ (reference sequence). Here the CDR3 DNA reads TGTGCCAGCAGCTTAGAGGCAGGGTTCTCCTACGAGCAGTACTTC. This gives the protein CASSLEAGFSYEQYF.

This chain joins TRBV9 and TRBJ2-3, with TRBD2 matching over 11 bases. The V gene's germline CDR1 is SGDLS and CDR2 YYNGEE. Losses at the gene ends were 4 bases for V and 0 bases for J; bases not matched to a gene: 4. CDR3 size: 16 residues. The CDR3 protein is CASSPRLAGSTDTQYF. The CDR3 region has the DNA TGTGCCAGCAGCCCACGACTAGCGGGGAGCACAGATACGCAGTATTTT.

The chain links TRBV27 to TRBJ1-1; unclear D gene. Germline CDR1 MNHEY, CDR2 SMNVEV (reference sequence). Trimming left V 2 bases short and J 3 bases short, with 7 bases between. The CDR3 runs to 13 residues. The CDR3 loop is CASSLTRYTEAFF. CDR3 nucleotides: TGTGCCAGCAGTTTAACCAGGTACACTGAAGCTTTCTTT.

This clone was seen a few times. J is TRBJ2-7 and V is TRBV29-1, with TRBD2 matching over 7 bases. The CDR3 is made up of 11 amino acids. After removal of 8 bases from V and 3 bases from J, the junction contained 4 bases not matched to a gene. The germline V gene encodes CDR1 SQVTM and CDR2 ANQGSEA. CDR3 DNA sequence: TGCAGCATTAGGGAGGGCTACGAGCAGTACTTC. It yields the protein CSIREGYEQYF.

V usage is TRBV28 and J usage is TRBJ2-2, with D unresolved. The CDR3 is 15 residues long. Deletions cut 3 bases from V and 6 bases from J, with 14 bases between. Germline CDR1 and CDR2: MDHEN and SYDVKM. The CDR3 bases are TGTGCCAGCAGTTTCCTGAGCCCAGGTCCCGGGGAGCTGTTTTTT. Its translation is CASSFLSPGPGELFF.

CDR3 DNA sequence: TGTGCCAGCAGTCCTTCCCAGGGATACTATGGCTACACCTTC. Its protein product is CASSPSQGYYGYTF. This sequence joins TRBV6-5 and TRBJ1-2, with D tentatively TRBD1 (5 bases). CDR1 is MNHEY and CDR2 is SVGAGI in the germline V gene. V shed 5 bases and J shed 3 bases, with 13 bases lying between them. The CDR3 length is 14 residues.

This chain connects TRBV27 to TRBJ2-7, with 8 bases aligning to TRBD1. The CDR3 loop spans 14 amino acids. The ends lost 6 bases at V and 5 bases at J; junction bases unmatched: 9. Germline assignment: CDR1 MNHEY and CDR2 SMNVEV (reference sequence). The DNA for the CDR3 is TGTGCCAGCAGCAATAGACAGGGGAGGAACGAGCAGTACTTC. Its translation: CASSNRQGRNEQYF.

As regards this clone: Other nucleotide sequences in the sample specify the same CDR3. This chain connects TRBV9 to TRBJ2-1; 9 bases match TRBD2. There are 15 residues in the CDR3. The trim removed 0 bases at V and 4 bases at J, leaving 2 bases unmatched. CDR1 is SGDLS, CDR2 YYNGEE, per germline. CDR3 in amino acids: CASSVVAGAYNEQFF. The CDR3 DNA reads TGTGCCAGCAGCGTAGTAGCGGGGGCTTACAATGAGCAGTTCTTC. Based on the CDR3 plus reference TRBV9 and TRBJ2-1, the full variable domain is DSGVTQTPKHLITATGQRVTLRCSPRSGDLSVYWYQQSLDQGLQFLIQYYNGEERAKGNILERFSAQQFPDLHSELNLSSLELGDSALYFCASSVVAGAYNEQFFGPGTRLTVL.

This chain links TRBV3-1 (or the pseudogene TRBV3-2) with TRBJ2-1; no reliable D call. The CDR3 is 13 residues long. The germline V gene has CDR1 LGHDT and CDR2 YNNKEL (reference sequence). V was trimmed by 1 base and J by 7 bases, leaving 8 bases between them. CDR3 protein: CASSQGHVNEQFF. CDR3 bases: TGTGCCAGCAGCCAAGGGCACGTGAATGAGCAGTTCTTC.

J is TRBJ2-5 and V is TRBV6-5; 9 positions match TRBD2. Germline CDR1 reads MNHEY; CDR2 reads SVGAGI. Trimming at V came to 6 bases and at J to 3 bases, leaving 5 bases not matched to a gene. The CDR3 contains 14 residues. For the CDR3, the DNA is TGTGCCAGCAGAGAGAGCGGGGGGAAAGAGACCCAGTACTTC. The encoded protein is CASRESGGKETQYF.

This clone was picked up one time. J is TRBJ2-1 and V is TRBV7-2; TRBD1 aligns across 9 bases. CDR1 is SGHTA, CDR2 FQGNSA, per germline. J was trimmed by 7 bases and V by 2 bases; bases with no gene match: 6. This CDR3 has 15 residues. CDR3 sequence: CASSLIGTGLNEQFF. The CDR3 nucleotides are TGTGCCAGCAGCTTAATTGGGACAGGGTTGAATGAGCAGTTCTTC.

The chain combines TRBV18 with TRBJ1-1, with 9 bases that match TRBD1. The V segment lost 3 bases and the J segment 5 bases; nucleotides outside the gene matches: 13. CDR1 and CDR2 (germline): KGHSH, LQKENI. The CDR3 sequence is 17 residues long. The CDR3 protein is CASSPAAETGGRTEAFF. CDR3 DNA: TGTGCCAGCTCACCCGCAGCAGAAACAGGGGGCCGGACTGAAGCTTTCTTT.

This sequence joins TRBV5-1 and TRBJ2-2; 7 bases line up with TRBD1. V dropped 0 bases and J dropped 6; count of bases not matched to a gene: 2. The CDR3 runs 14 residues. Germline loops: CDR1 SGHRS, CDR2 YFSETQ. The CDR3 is CASSLEGAPGELFF. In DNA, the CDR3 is TGCGCCAGCAGCTTGGAGGGGGCCCCCGGGGAGCTGTTTTTT. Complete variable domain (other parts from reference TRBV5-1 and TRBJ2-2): KAGVTQTPRYLIKTRGQQVTLSCSPISGHRSVSWYQQTPGQGLQFLFEYFSETQRNKGNFPGRFSGRQFSNSRSEMNVSTLELGDSALYLCASSLEGAPGELFFGEGSRLTVL.

DNA for the CDR3: TGTGCCAGCAGTTTGACAGGGAGAGGTGAAGCTTTCTTT. It is translated as CASSLTGRGEAFF. The chain combines TRBV28 with TRBJ1-1, with 7 bases aligning to TRBD1. The germline CDR1 and CDR2 sequences are MDHEN and SYDVKM. The CDR3 covers 13 residues. Unmatched junction bases numbered 5, after V lost 3 bases and J lost 7 bases.

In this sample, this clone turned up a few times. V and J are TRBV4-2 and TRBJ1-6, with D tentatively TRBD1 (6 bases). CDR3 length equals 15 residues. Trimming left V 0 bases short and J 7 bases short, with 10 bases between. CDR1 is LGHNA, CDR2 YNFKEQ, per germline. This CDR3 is CASSQEQGRNSPLHF. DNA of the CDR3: TGTGCCAGCAGCCAAGAACAGGGTAGAAATTCACCCCTCCACTTT.

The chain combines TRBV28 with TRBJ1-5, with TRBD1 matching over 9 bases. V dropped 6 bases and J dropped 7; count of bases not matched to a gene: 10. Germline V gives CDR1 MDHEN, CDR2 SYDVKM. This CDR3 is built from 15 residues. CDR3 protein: CASSFGTGQRQPQHF. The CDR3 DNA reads TGTGCCAGCAGCTTCGGGACAGGGCAACGGCAGCCCCAGCATTTT.

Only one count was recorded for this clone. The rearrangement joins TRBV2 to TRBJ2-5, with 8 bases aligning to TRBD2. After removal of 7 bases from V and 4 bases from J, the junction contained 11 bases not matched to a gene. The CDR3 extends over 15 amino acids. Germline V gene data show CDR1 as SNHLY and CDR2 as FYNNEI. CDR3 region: CASNSLLAARETQYF. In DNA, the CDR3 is TGTGCCAGCAACTCGTTACTAGCGGCTCGAGAGACCCAGTACTTC.

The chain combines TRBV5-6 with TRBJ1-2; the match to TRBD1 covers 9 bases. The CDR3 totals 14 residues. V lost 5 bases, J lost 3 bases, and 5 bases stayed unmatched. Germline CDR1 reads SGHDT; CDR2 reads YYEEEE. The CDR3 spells CASSGTGRDYGYTF. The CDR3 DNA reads TGTGCCAGCAGTGGGACAGGGAGAGACTATGGCTACACCTTC.